These 29 T cell receptor beta chains were sequenced from one sample in a study of blood T cell repertoires in COVID-19. Assay: immunoSEQ multiplex PCR; the TCRdb copy retains only in-frame clones and omits some. The table shows 220,000 or so clones, with roughly 80% occurring only once. Sequencing was performed on PBMCs or T cells enriched from blood (not recorded which). The receptors shown here come from a woman aged 40 to 55 with acute COVID-19.

The V and J genes are TRBV27 and TRBJ1-6; the match to TRBD1 covers 7 bases. Germline CDR1 is MNHEY and CDR2 is SMNVEV (reference sequence). After removal of 4 bases from V and 10 bases from J, the junction contained 7 bases not matched to a gene. The CDR3 contains 14 residues. CDR3 amino acids: CASSSPTGQSPLHF. The CDR3 region has the DNA TGTGCCAGCAGTTCCCCGACAGGGCAGTCACCCCTCCACTTT.

This chain connects TRBV6-5 to TRBJ2-7; the match to TRBD2 covers 8 bases. With V trimmed by 6 bases and J by 6 bases, 4 bases remained unmatched. The CDR3 has 12 amino acids. Germline V lookup: CDR1 MNHEY, CDR2 SVGAGI. CDR3 loop: CASRGTRFEQYF. Written as DNA, the CDR3 is TGTGCCAGCAGAGGGACTAGATTCGAGCAGTACTTC.

The rearrangement joins TRBV30 to TRBJ2-5, with a possible D match to TRBD2 (6 bases). The germline V and J ends were trimmed by 0 bases and 5 bases, with 13 bases remaining between them. The CDR3 runs to 14 residues. Germline CDR1 reads GTSNPN; CDR2 reads SVGIG (reference sequence). The CDR3 loop reads CAWSVGQGLETQYF. As DNA, the CDR3 is TGTGCCTGGAGTGTCGGGCAGGGACTGGAGACCCAGTACTTC.

CDR3 in DNA: TGTGCCAGCAGTTTCCCTTATGGCTACACCTTC. Translating it yields CASSFPYGYTF. The chain employs TRBV12-3 or TRBV12-4 and TRBJ1-2; D not resolved. CDR3 length: 11 amino acids. V lost 3 bases and J lost 5, with 4 bases in between.

The chain's CDR3 is CASSFPGQYNSPLHF. DNA for the CDR3: TGTGCCAGCAGCTTCCCCGGACAGTATAATTCACCCCTCCACTTT. This chain uses TRBV5-6 with TRBJ1-6; D is possibly TRBD1 (6 bases). The ends were cut back, 2 bases at V and 4 bases at J, with 10 bases in the middle. The germline V gene has CDR1 SGHDT and CDR2 YYEEEE. The CDR3 extends over 15 amino acids.

The CDR3 nucleotides are TGCAGCGTTGAGGGGGGGAGCTCCTACAATGAGCAGTTCTTC. Protein product: CSVEGGSSYNEQFF. The chain employs TRBV29-1 and TRBJ2-1; TRBD2 agrees at 7 bases. Germline lookup yields CDR1 SQVTM and CDR2 ANQGSEA. CDR3 length equals 14 residues. Trimming cost V 3 bases and J 0 bases; bases outside gene matches: 2.

CDR3 amino acids: CASSKVPWGGTDTQYF. DNA for the CDR3: TGTGCCAGCAGCAAAGTCCCCTGGGGGGGCACAGATACGCAGTATTTT. The chain combines TRBV21-1 with TRBJ2-3; the DNA was not used to check the table's D call, TRBD2. TRBV21-1 is a recognized pseudogene. The CDR3 extends over 16 amino acids.

This chain uses TRBV7-2 with TRBJ1-1, with 8 bases aligning to TRBD1. This CDR3 is built from 17 residues. Germline loops: CDR1 SGHTA, CDR2 FQGNSA. Trimming removed 0 bases from V and 6 bases from J; junction bases left unmatched: 12. CDR3 residues: CASSLAHARGRNSEAFF. CDR3 DNA sequence: TGTGCCAGCAGCTTAGCGCACGCCAGGGGGCGAAATTCTGAAGCTTTCTTT.

Here the CDR3 reads CARRGQAYGYTF. The CDR3 bases are TGTGCCAGGCGGGGACAGGCCTATGGCTACACCTTC. V gene TRBV2 combines with J gene TRBJ1-2; 8 bases are shared with TRBD1. The CDR3 runs 12 residues. Germline V gives CDR1 SNHLY, CDR2 FYNNEI. J lost 4 bases, V lost 9 bases, and 4 bases had no gene match.

The chain links TRBV28 to TRBJ2-7; 8 bases fit TRBD1. Per the germline V gene, CDR1 is MDHEN and CDR2 is SYDVKM. This CDR3 region has 16 residues. Trimming cost V 5 bases and J 4 bases; bases outside gene matches: 13. The CDR3 region has the DNA TGTGCCAGCAGTCTGCGGGACAGGCTCTCCCGTTACGAGCAGTACTTC. Its protein product is CASSLRDRLSRYEQYF.

The genes are TRBV19 and TRBJ1-5, with D perhaps TRBD1 (6 bases). Per germline, CDR1 LNHDA and CDR2 SQIVND (reference sequence). V lost 6 bases and J 4 bases, leaving 16 bases between the germline ends. The CDR3 contains 15 residues. The CDR3 region is CASRLGQGWNQPQHF. The CDR3 DNA is TGTGCCAGTAGATTGGGGCAGGGGTGGAATCAGCCCCAGCATTTT.

This sequence joins TRBV13 and TRBJ2-3, with a tentative D call TRBD1 (6 bases). Trimming shortened V by 3 bases and J by 3 bases, and 7 bases separated the two germline ends. Germline V gene lookup returns CDR1 PRHDT and CDR2 FYEKMQ (reference sequence). The CDR3 sequence is 13 residues long. This chain's CDR3 is CASSFTGTDTQYF. The CDR3 nucleotides read TGTGCCAGCAGCTTTACAGGGACAGATACGCAGTATTTT.

This clone was detected a few times. This chain uses TRBV27 with TRBJ2-7; a weak D match, TRBD2 (6 bases). The CDR3 spans 13 residues. Germline V gene sequence: CDR1 MNHEY, CDR2 SMNVEV (reference sequence). V lost 4 bases and J lost 4, with 11 bases in between. The CDR3 is CASSSGSVYEQYF. The CDR3 region has the DNA TGTGCCAGCAGTTCCGGGAGCGTTTACGAGCAGTACTTC.

This clone was detected a few times. The J gene is TRBJ1-2, the V gene TRBV30; TRBD1 aligns across 7 bases. After removal of 5 bases from V and 8 bases from J, the junction contained 29 bases not matched to a gene. This CDR3 has 19 residues. Germline assignment: CDR1 GTSNPN and CDR2 SVGIG (reference sequence). CDR3 residues: CAWWGLPSALGQRRKGYTF. CDR3 bases: TGTGCCTGGTGGGGACTCCCGTCAGCGTTGGGACAGCGGAGGAAGGGCTACACCTTC.

The chain is built from TRBV11-2 and TRBJ2-7; 7 positions agree with TRBD1. Trimming removed 5 bases from V and 5 bases from J; junction bases left unmatched: 6. The length of the CDR3 is 13 residues. Germline lookup yields CDR1 SGHAT and CDR2 FQNNGV. The CDR3 DNA reads as TGTGCCAGCAGCGGATACAGGGGCGACGAGCAGTACTTC. It codes for CASSGYRGDEQYF.

The chain links TRBV11-2 to TRBJ1-2; 7 bases match TRBD1. The CDR3 is made up of 13 amino acids. The germline V gene encodes CDR1 SGHAT and CDR2 FQNNGV. V gave up 5 bases and J gave up 5 bases; unmatched junction bases: 5. CDR3 loop: CASSRGTAYGYTF. The CDR3, as DNA: TGTGCCAGCAGCCGAGGGACAGCTTATGGCTACACCTTC.

This clone was counted between two and nine times. V gene TRBV27 combines with J gene TRBJ2-5, with D hard to call. The V gene lost 2 bases and the J gene lost 5 bases, with 18 bases spanning the gap. Germline assignment: CDR1 MNHEY and CDR2 SMNVEV (reference sequence). This CDR3 is built from 16 residues. The CDR3 loop is CASSLGPLAALETQYF. In DNA form, the CDR3 reads TGTGCCAGCAGTTTAGGGCCGCTCGCTGCCCTCGAGACCCAGTACTTC.

V and J are TRBV7-6 and TRBJ2-1; TRBD1 matches 9 bases. Germline loops: CDR1 SGHVS, CDR2 FNYEAQ. With V trimmed by 2 bases and J by 3 bases, 2 bases remained unmatched. The CDR3 is 15 residues long. The CDR3 is CASSLPGQGYNEQFF. CDR3 nucleotide sequence: TGTGCCAGCAGCTTACCGGGACAGGGCTACAATGAGCAGTTCTTC.

This chain connects TRBV30 to TRBJ2-5, with TRBD1 matching over 7 bases. Looked up from germline, CDR1 is GTSNPN and CDR2 is SVGIG (reference sequence). With V trimmed by 5 bases and J by 5 bases, 8 bases remained unmatched. The CDR3 runs to 13 residues. CDR3 sequence (DNA): TGTGCCTGGGGCCTGACAGGGTTTGAGACCCAGTACTTC. Translation gives CAWGLTGFETQYF.

The V call is TRBV18, the J call TRBJ1-4; TRBD1 aligns across 10 bases. The CDR3 has 19 amino acids. Germline CDR1 and CDR2: KGHSH and LQKENI. V dropped 4 bases and J dropped 8; count of bases not matched to a gene: 19. CDR3 in amino acids: CASSLYGTGAGIGSEKLFF. The CDR3 nucleotides read TGTGCCAGCTCACTCTACGGGACAGGGGCCGGTATAGGGTCCGAAAAACTGTTTTTT.

This CDR3 is CASSDTGTYGYTF. The CDR3 DNA sequence: TGTGCCAGCAGTGACACAGGGACCTATGGCTACACCTTC. This chain uses TRBV6-4 with TRBJ1-2; a possible D gene is TRBD1 (6 bases). The V gene's germline CDR1 is MRHNA and CDR2 SNTAGT. The CDR3 runs 13 residues. V was shortened by 2 bases and J by 4 bases, with 8 bases between the two germline ends.

A single count supports this clone. The rearrangement uses TRBV10-2 and TRBJ1-2; D is possibly TRBD1 (6 bases). The germline V gene has CDR1 WSHSY and CDR2 SAAADI. Trimming cost V 4 bases and J 7 bases, with 22 bases left between them. The CDR3 is 16 residues long. The CDR3 spells CASSAIIGGGRLGYTF. In DNA form, the CDR3 reads TGCGCCAGCAGTGCCATAATCGGGGGGGGGCGCCTTGGCTACACCTTC.

The chain joins TRBV9 to TRBJ1-1; no clear D gene. The CDR3 is 16 residues long. Trimming cost V 0 bases and J 2 bases, with 14 bases left between them. CDR1 and CDR2 from the germline V gene are SGDLS and YYNGEE. Here the CDR3 DNA reads TGTGCCAGCAGCGTAGAAGGTTCGGGTGTTAACACTGAAGCTTTCTTT. Translation: CASSVEGSGVNTEAFF.

The gene calls are TRBV5-1 and TRBJ1-1; D not resolved. Germline V gene data show CDR1 as SGHRS and CDR2 as YFSETQ. V dropped 1 base and J dropped 6 bases, with 10 bases sitting between them. The CDR3 spans 13 residues. CDR3 sequence reads: CASSLSDKAEAFF. The DNA of the CDR3 is TGCGCCAGCAGCTTGAGTGACAAGGCTGAAGCTTTCTTT.

The CDR3, as DNA: TGTGCCAGCAGCCACCCCGGGAGTGGGGACACCATATATTTT. Translation: CASSHPGSGDTIYF. This chain links TRBV11-2 with TRBJ1-3; D is ambiguous. The germline V and J ends were trimmed by 5 bases and 8 bases, with 16 bases remaining between them. The germline CDR1 and CDR2 sequences are SGHAT and FQNNGV. The CDR3 has 14 amino acids.

The V gene is TRBV5-1, the J gene TRBJ1-4; D call uncertain. With 2 bases removed from V and 5 bases from J, the gap between germline ends came to 19 bases. The CDR3 contains 17 residues. Germline CDR1 and CDR2: SGHRS and YFSETQ. The CDR3 DNA follows: TGCGCCAGCAGCTTAGGCGGGCCTGGAGGGTGGAATGAAAAACTGTTTTTT. This sequence encodes CASSLGGPGGWNEKLFF.

The chain uses TRBV28 and TRBJ1-2, with D tentatively TRBD1 (6 bases). Trimming shortened V by 11 bases and J by 4 bases, and 14 bases separated the two germline ends. CDR1 is MDHEN, CDR2 SYDVKM, per germline. There are 12 residues in the CDR3. The CDR3 DNA sequence: TGTGCCGCGACACGGGGGGCCTATGGCTACACCTTC. It translates to CAATRGAYGYTF.

The gene calls are TRBV5-1 and TRBJ1-2, with D possibly matching TRBD1 (5 bases). Germline V lookup: CDR1 SGHRS, CDR2 YFSETQ. This CDR3 comprises 13 residues. Trimming took 3 bases from V and 4 from J, leaving 10 bases between them. DNA of the CDR3: TGCGCCAGCAGCTCCGCAGGGCGCTATGGCTACACCTTC. Translation gives CASSSAGRYGYTF. The whole variable domain, filled in from reference TRBV5-1 and TRBJ1-2, reads KAGVTQTPRYLIKTRGQQVTLSCSPISGHRSVSWYQQTPGQGLQFLFEYFSETQRNKGNFPGRFSGRQFSNSRSEMNVSTLELGDSALYLCASSSAGRYGYTFGSGTRLTVV.

The chain links TRBV7-2 to TRBJ1-2; possible D gene TRBD1, 6 bases. This CDR3 has 16 amino acids. Germline V gene sequence: CDR1 SGHTA, CDR2 FQGNSA. V shed 1 base and J shed 1 base, with 13 bases lying between them. Written as DNA, the CDR3 is TGTGCCAGCAGCTTAGTGTCCCAGGGGATTAACTATGGCTACACCTTC. It codes for CASSLVSQGINYGYTF.